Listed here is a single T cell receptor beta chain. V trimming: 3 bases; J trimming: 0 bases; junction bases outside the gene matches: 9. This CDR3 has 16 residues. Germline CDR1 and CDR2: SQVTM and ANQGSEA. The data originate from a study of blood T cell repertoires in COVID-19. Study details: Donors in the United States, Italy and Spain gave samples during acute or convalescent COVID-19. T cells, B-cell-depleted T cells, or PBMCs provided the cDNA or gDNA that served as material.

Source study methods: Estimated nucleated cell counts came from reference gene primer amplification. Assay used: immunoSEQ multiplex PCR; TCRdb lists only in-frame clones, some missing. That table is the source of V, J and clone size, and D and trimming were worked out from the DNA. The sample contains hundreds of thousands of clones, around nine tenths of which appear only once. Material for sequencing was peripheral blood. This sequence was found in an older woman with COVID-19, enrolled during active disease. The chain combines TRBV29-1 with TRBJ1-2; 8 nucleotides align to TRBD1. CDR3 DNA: TGCAGCGTTGAGGGGCAGGGGGCGATTACTAACTATGGCTACACCTTC. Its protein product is CSVEGQGAITNYGYTF.